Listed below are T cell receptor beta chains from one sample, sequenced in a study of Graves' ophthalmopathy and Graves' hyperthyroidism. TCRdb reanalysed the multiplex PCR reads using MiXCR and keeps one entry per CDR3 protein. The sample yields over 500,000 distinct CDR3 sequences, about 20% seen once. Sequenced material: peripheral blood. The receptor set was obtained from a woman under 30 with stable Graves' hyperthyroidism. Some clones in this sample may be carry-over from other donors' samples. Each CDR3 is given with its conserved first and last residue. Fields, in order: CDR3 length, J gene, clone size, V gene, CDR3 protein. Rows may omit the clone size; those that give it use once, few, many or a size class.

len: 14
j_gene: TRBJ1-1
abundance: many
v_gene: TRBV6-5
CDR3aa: CASSYSTVYTEAFF

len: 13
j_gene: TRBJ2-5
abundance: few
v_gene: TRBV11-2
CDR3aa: CASTTDRGQTQYF

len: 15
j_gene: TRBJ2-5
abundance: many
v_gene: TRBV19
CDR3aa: CASSIGNSNQETQYF

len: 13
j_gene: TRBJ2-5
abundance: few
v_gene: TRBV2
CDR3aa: CASSETSQETQYF

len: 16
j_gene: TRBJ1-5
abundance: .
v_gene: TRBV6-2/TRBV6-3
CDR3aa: CASRQREIGGNQPQHF

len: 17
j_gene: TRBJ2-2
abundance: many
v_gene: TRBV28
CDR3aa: CASSSIRLAANTGELFF

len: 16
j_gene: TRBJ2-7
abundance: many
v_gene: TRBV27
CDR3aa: CASRTNRDRGSYEQYF

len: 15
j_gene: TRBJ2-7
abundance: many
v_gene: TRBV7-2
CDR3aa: CASSAGTSVPYEQYF

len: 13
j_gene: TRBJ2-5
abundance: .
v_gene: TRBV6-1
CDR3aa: CASRGDVAETQYF

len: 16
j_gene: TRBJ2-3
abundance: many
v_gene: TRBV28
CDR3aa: CASSPSASDPPDTQYF

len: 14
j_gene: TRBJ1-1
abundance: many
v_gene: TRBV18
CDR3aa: CASSPWGGNTEAFF

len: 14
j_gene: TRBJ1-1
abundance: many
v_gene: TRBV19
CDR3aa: CASSLGRSTTEAFF

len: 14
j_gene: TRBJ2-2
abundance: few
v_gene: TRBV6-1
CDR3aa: CASSEGLGTGELFF

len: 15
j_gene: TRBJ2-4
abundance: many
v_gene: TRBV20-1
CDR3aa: CSARRGQLAKNIQYF

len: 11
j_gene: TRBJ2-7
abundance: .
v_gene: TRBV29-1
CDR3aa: CSVQDSPGQYF

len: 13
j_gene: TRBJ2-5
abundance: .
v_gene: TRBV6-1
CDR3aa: CASTTGLGETQYF

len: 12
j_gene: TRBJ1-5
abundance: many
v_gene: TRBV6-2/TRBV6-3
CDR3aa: CASSFMGQPQHF

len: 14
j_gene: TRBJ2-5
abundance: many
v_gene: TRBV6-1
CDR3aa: CASSDGGREETQYF

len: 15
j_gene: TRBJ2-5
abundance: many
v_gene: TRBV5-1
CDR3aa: CASSLLASRRETQYF

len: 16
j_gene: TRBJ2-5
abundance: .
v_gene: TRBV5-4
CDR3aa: CASSLPGLAGEETQYF

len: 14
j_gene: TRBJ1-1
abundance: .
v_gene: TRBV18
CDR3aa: CASSPPSGYTEAFF

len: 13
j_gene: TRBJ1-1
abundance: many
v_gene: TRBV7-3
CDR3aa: CASSVYRDTEAFF

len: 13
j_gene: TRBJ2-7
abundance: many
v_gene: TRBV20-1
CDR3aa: CSARGPSSYEQYF

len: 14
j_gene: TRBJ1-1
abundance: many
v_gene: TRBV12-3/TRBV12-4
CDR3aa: CASSKDRARGRVFF

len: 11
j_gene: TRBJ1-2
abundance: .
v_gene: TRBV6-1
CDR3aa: CASTPGWGYTF